The entry that follows covers one TCR beta chain sequence. What it binds is not known. The data were produced by immunoSEQ multiplex PCR, yet TCRdb's version contains in-frame clones alone and is incomplete. Counted here are around 54,000 clones, over 80% occurring once; the ten biggest clones make up approximately 1.4%. The data were obtained in a study of a mutant IDH1 vaccine in newly diagnosed glioma. Whole-study context: It was radiotherapy, temozolomide, or both that patients received previously, with most receiving both.

Study-level results: Immune responses arising from the vaccine appeared in about 94% of patients. Apparently, pseudoprogression bore no relation to changes among the top peripheral T cell clonotypes.

Time point reported: week 23, last vaccination. The vaccine gave 300 ug of a 20-mer mutant IDH1 peptide subcutaneously per dose. The CDR3 has 12 residues. Germline values: CDR1 SQVTM, CDR2 ANQGSEA. Trimming pared 7 bases from V and 6 bases from J, leaving 16 bases between. The receptor was derived from a man aged 35 to 55 with glioma. Here the sequenced sample was PBMCs, taken from a glioma patient whose treatment included an IDH1 peptide vaccine. The chain carries TRBV29-1 and TRBJ2-7; a weak D match, TRBD1 (6 bases). The CDR3 nucleotides read TGCAGCGCCGAAGGGGGAGTGGGCGAGCAGTACTTC. Residues: CSAEGGVGEQYF.